Given below is one T cell receptor beta chain in context. This specimen belongs to a study of OX40 agonist ivuxolimab in advanced cancers. The method was immunoSEQ multiplex PCR; TCRdb's version includes in-frame clones alone and lacks a portion of them. The table shows tens of thousands of clones, with roughly 90% occurring only once. There are 14 residues in the CDR3. Trimming left V 7 bases short and J 0 bases short, with 10 bases between. Per germline, CDR1 SGHTS and CDR2 YDEGEE. This material consisted of CD4+ or CD8+ T cells sorted from blood, taken in a trial of the OX40 agonist ivuxolimab. The genes are TRBV5-8 and TRBJ2-2, with D possibly TRBD2 on 6 matching bases. This TCR was recovered from an adult with an advanced solid tumor such as melanoma, head and neck, liver or kidney cancer. CDR3 sequence: CASRGIANTGELFF. CDR3 DNA sequence: TGTGCCAGCCGGGGGATAGCGAACACCGGGGAGCTGTTTTTT. Looking up the rest from reference TRBV5-8 and TRBJ2-2 gives the full variable domain: EAGVTQSPTHLIKTRGQQATLRCSPISGHTSVYWYQQALGLGLQFLLWYDEGEERNRGNFPPRFSGRQFPNYSSELNVNALELEDSALYLCASRGIANTGELFFGEGSRLTVL.